A selection of T cell receptor beta chains follows, all from one sample in a study of blood T cell repertoires in COVID-19. Some clones are missing from TCRdb's copy, which holds only in-frame ones; the method was immunoSEQ multiplex PCR. The repertoire holds roughly 65,000 clones, 81% seen once, with 15% to 19% in the top ten. Sequenced: peripheral blood. The receptors come from an older man with acute or convalescent COVID-19. The CDR3 runs from the conserved cysteine through the conserved F or W. Fields, in order: clone size, J gene, D gene, V gene, CDR3 protein, CDR3 DNA. D genes are given only for firm matches. The size entry is marked missing in some rows and otherwise reads once, few, many or a size class.

clone_size: .
j_call: TRBJ1-2
d_call: .
v_call: TRBV20-1
cdr3_aa: CSATVDYGYTF
cdr3_nt: TGCAGTGCTACGGTAGACTATGGCTACACCTTC

clone_size: few
j_call: TRBJ1-5
d_call: .
v_call: TRBV19
cdr3_aa: CATAHQGSNQPQHF
cdr3_nt: TGTGCCACCGCTCATCAGGGCAGCAATCAGCCCCAGCATTTT

clone_size: once
j_call: TRBJ2-2
d_call: TRBD2
v_call: TRBV3-1/TRBV3-2
cdr3_aa: CASTSGVAGDWNTGELFF
cdr3_nt: TGTGCCAGCACCTCAGGGGTAGCGGGAGACTGGAACACCGGGGAGCTGTTTTTT

clone_size: .
j_call: TRBJ1-2
d_call: .
v_call: TRBV2
cdr3_aa: CASSYDIPANYGYTF
cdr3_nt: TGTGCCAGCAGTTACGACATCCCAGCTAACTATGGCTACACCTTC

clone_size: .
j_call: TRBJ1-1
d_call: TRBD1
v_call: TRBV6-6
cdr3_aa: CASSASGTGGTEAFF
cdr3_nt: TGTGCCAGCAGTGCCTCCGGGACAGGGGGCACTGAAGCTTTCTTT

clone_size: .
j_call: TRBJ1-5
d_call: .
v_call: TRBV28
cdr3_aa: CASSLQREGNQPQHF
cdr3_nt: TGTGCCAGCAGTTTACAGAGGGAGGGCAATCAGCCCCAGCATTTT

clone_size: .
j_call: TRBJ2-6
d_call: .
v_call: TRBV27
cdr3_aa: CASSFGVAGANVLTF
cdr3_nt: TGTGCCAGCAGTTTCGGGGTGGCTGGGGCCAACGTCCTGACTTTC

clone_size: .
j_call: TRBJ2-3
d_call: .
v_call: TRBV18
cdr3_aa: CASSPTRGTDTQYF
cdr3_nt: TGTGCCAGCTCACCAACCCGGGGCACAGATACGCAGTATTTT

clone_size: .
j_call: TRBJ1-5
d_call: TRBD1
v_call: TRBV24-1
cdr3_aa: CATSDPGQGAVQPQHF
cdr3_nt: TGTGCCACCAGTGATCCAGGACAGGGGGCCGTTCAGCCCCAGCATTTT

clone_size: .
j_call: TRBJ1-2
d_call: .
v_call: TRBV9
cdr3_aa: CASSATGSDGYTF
cdr3_nt: TGTGCCAGCAGCGCCACAGGATCAGATGGCTACACCTTC

clone_size: .
j_call: TRBJ2-5
d_call: TRBD2
v_call: TRBV4-2
cdr3_aa: CASSQGAAGEETQYF
cdr3_nt: TGTGCCAGCAGCCAAGGGGCAGCGGGGGAAGAGACCCAGTACTTC

clone_size: .
j_call: TRBJ2-1
d_call: .
v_call: TRBV6-6
cdr3_aa: CASSSLPAEGYNEQFF
cdr3_nt: TGTGCCAGCAGTTCCCTCCCAGCGGAGGGCTACAATGAGCAGTTCTTC

clone_size: .
j_call: TRBJ2-7
d_call: .
v_call: TRBV20-1
cdr3_aa: CSASDSIASYEQYF
cdr3_nt: TGCAGTGCTAGTGACTCAATAGCTTCCTACGAGCAGTACTTC

clone_size: .
j_call: TRBJ1-1
d_call: TRBD1
v_call: TRBV11-2
cdr3_aa: CASSRPGQRVNTEAFF
cdr3_nt: TGTGCCAGCAGCCGTCCGGGACAGCGGGTGAACACTGAAGCTTTCTTT

clone_size: .
j_call: TRBJ1-2
d_call: .
v_call: TRBV6-5
cdr3_aa: CASSYGSRGTNYGYTF
cdr3_nt: TGTGCCAGCAGTTATGGGTCAAGGGGAACTAACTATGGCTACACCTTC

clone_size: .
j_call: TRBJ1-4
d_call: .
v_call: TRBV3-1/TRBV3-2
cdr3_aa: CASSQGHLKLFF
cdr3_nt: TGTGCCAGCAGCCAAGGGCACCTAAAACTGTTTTTT